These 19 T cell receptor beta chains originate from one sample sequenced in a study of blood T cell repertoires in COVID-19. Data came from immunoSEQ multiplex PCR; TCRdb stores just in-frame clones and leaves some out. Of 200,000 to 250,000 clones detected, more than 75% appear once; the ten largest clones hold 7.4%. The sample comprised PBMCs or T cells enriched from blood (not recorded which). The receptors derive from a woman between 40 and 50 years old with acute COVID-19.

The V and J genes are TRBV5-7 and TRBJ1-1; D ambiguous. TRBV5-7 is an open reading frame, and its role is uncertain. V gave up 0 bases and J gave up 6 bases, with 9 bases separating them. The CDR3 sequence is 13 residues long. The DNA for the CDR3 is TGTGCCAGCAGCTTGGTCATAGTCCCTGAAGCTTTCTTT. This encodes CASSLVIVPEAFF.

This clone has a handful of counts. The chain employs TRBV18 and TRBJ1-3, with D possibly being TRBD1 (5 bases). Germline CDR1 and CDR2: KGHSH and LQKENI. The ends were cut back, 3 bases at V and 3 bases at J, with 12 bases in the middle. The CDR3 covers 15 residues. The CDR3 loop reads CASSPGGTDGNTIYF. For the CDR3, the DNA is TGTGCCAGCTCACCCGGGGGGACCGATGGAAACACCATATATTTT.

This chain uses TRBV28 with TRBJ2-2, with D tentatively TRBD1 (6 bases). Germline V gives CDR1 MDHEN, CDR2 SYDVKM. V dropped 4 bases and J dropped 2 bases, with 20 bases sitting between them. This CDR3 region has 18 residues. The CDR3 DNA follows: TGTGCCAGCAGTTCCTCGGGTGTCAGGGGTTTTAACACCGGGGAGCTGTTTTTT. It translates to CASSSSGVRGFNTGELFF.

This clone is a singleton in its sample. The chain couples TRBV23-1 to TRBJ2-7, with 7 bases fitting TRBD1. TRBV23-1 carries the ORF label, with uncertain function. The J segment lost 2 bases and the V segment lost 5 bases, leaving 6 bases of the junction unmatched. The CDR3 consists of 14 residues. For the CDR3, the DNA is TGCGCCAGCAGTAGCGCCGGGACAGCCTACGAGCAGTACTTC. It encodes CASSSAGTAYEQYF.

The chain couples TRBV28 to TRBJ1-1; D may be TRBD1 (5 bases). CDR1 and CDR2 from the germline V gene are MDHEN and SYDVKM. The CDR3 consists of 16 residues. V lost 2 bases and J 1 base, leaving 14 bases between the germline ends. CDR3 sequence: CASSLTSGLTNTEAFF. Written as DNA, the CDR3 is TGTGCCAGCAGTTTAACCTCGGGACTTACGAACACTGAAGCTTTCTTT.

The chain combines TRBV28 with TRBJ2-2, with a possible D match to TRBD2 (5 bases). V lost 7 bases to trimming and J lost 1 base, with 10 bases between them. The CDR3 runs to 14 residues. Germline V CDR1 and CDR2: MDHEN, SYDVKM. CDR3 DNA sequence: TGTGCCAGCAAAATCGGACTGAACACCGGGGAGCTGTTTTTT. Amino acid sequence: CASKIGLNTGELFF.

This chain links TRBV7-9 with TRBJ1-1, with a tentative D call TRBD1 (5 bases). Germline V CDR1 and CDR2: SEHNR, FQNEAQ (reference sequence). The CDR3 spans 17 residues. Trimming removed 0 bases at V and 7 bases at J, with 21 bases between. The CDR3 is CASSLALGQGGWGEAFF. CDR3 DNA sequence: TGTGCCAGCAGCTTAGCCCTGGGCCAGGGTGGTTGGGGTGAAGCTTTCTTT.

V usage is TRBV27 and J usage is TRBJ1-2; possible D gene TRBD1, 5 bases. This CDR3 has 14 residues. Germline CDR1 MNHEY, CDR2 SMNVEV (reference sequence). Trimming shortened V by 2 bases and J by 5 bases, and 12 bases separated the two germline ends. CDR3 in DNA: TGTGCCAGCAGTTTAGGACACCCGAATTATGGCTACACCTTC. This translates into CASSLGHPNYGYTF.

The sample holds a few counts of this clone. This CDR3 reads CASTDPGTPDLDSPLHF. The CDR3 bases are TGCGCCAGCACCGATCCCGGGACTCCGGATTTGGATTCACCCCTCCACTTT. The chain combines TRBV10-2 with TRBJ1-6, with D possibly being TRBD1 (5 bases). CDR3 size: 17 residues. The germline V and J ends were trimmed by 7 bases and 8 bases, with 24 bases remaining between them. The germline V gene has CDR1 WSHSY and CDR2 SAAADI.

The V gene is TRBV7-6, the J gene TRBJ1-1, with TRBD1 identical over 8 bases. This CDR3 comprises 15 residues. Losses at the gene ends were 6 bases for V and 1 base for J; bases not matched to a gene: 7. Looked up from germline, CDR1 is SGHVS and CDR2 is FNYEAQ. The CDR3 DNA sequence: TGTGCCAGCAGTCGCTCCGGGACAGGGAACACTGAAGCTTTCTTT. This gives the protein CASSRSGTGNTEAFF.

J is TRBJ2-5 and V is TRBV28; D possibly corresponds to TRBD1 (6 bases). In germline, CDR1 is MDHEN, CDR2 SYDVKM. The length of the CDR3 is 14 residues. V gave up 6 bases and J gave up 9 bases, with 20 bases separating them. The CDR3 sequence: CASRQGTGTSSQYF. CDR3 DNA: TGTGCCAGCAGGCAAGGAACCGGGACATCCTCCCAGTACTTC.

Here the CDR3 DNA reads TGTGCCAGCAGTGCCCTGCATCGGGAGGGGACCCAGTACTTC. Translated: CASSALHREGTQYF. V and J are TRBV6-6 and TRBJ2-5, with TRBD2 identical over 8 bases. Germline assignment: CDR1 MNHNY and CDR2 SVGAGI (reference sequence). This CDR3 comprises 14 residues. Trimming at V came to 5 bases and at J to 7 bases, leaving 9 bases not matched to a gene.

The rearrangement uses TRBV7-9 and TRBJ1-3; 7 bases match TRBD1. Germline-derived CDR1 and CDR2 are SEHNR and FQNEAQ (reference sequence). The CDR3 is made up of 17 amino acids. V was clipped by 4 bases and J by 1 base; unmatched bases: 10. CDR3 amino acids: CASSSGGRRLSGNTIYF. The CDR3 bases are TGTGCCAGCAGCTCAGGGGGACGGAGGCTTTCTGGAAACACCATATATTTT.

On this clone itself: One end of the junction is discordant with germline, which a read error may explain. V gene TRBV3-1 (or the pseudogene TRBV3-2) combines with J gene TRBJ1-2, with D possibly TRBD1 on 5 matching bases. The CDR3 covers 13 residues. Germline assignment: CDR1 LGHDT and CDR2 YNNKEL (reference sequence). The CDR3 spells CASSQVGGGKASF. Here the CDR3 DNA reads TGTGCCAGCAGCCAAGTCGGGGGTGGAAAGGCTAGCTTC.

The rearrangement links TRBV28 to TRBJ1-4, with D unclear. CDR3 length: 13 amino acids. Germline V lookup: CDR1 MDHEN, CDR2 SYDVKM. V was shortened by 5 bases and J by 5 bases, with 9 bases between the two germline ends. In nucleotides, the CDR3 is TGTGCCAGCAGTCTAACAGAGAATGAAAAACTGTTTTTT. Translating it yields CASSLTENEKLFF.

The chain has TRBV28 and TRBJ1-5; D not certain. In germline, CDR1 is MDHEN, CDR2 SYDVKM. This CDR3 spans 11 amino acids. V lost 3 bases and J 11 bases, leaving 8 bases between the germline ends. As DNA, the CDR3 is TGTGCCAGCAGTTTTCCCCCGGCCCAGCATTTT. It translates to CASSFPPAQHF.

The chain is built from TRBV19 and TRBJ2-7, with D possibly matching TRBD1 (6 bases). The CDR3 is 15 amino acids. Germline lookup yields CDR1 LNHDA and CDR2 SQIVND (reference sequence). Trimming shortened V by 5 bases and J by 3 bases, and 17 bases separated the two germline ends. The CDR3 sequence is CASSAQGGKGYEQYF. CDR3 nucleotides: TGTGCCAGTAGTGCGCAAGGGGGAAAAGGCTACGAGCAGTACTTC.

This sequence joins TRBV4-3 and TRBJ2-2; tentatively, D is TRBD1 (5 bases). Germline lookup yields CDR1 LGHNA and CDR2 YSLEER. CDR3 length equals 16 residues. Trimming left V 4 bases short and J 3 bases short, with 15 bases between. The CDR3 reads CASSRTPDSYTGELFF. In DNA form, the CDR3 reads TGCGCCAGCAGCCGGACGCCCGACAGTTACACCGGGGAGCTGTTTTTT.

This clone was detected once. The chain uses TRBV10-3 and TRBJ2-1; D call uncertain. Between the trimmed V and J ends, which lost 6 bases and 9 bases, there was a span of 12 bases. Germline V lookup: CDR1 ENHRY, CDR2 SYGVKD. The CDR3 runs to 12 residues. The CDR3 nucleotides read TGTGCCATCAGGACCCTATGGGCTGAGCAGTTCTTC. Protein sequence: CAIRTLWAEQFF.